Ten or more counts support the clone carrying this T cell receptor (beta chain). Its antigen is unknown. Building of the TCR beta libraries involved iRepertoire HTBI primers and Arm-PCR of CDR3 regions. Each CDR3 protein is one row after TCRdb ran MiXCR on the multiplex PCR reads. The repertoire holds 400,000 to 500,000 distinct CDR3 sequences, with roughly 21% as singletons. Specified time point: persistent/refractory GD, antithyroid drugs over 5 years with positive TRAb. PBMC RNA served as the TCR library source. Graves' disease diagnosis used American Thyroid Association guidelines. The source of the sample is a study of regulatory T cells in long-lasting Graves disease. The CDR3 spans 15 residues. The germline gives CDR1 LNHDA, CDR2 SQIVND (reference sequence). The V gene lost 8 bases and the J gene lost 6 bases, with 22 bases spanning the gap. Overall study results and limits: The study found persistent patients shared more public clonotypes (more than 2,500) than new patients (around 870). Small sample size may have lowered accuracy. Favored usage of TRBV28, TRBJ1-2 and TRBJ2-5 was recorded in persistent disease.

Specimen: peripheral blood mononuclear cells (PBMCs), collected when the disease was refractory, from a patient treated with antithyroid drugs. This chain links TRBV19 with TRBJ1-1; the D gene is possibly TRBD1 (5 bases). This clonotype originated in a female donor with Graves disease. For the CDR3, the DNA is TGTGCCAGTTCATCCAGGGTTGCCATTGTCTCTGAAGCTTTCTTT. It encodes CASSSRVAIVSEAFF. The full variable domain, in which reference TRBV19 and TRBJ1-1 provide the parts outside the CDR3, is DGGITQSPKYLFRKEGQNVTLSCEQNLNHDAMYWYRQDPGQGLRLIYYSQIVNDFQKGDIAEGYSVSREKKESFPLTVTSAQKNPTAFYLCASSSRVAIVSEAFFGQGTRLTVV.